These 8 T cell receptor beta chains came from one sample sequenced in a study of T cell repertoires in cytomegalovirus infection. Using its own MiXCR run on the reads, TCRdb lists one record per CDR3 protein. In the table there are a few hundred thousand distinct CDR3 sequences, almost 40% of which are singletons. The antigens of these receptors remain unknown. This sample comprised cultured PBMCs, obtained from culture after CMV antigen stimulation. These receptors all stem from a human donor in good health (CMV status not recorded). Some clones in this sample may be carry-over from other donors' samples.

The V and J genes are TRBV4-3 and TRBJ1-4; no firm D call. The CDR3 runs 15 residues. V lost 1 base and J 4 bases, leaving 10 bases between the germline ends. Germline values: CDR1 LGHNA, CDR2 YSLEER. The CDR3 region is CASSQGSGINEKLFF. In DNA form, the CDR3 reads TGCGCCAGCAGCCAAGGGTCAGGTATTAATGAAAAACTGTTTTTT.

J is TRBJ2-1 and V is TRBV5-1; no definite D call. Looked up from germline, CDR1 is SGHRS and CDR2 is YFSETQ. The germline V and J ends were trimmed by 4 bases and 10 bases, with 15 bases remaining between them. The CDR3 runs to 13 residues. CDR3 residues: CASSTDLTTEQFF. Here the CDR3 DNA reads TGCGCCAGCAGCACCGACCTGACCACGGAGCAGTTCTTC. Full variable domain (missing parts from reference TRBV5-1 and TRBJ2-1): KAGVTQTPRYLIKTRGQQVTLSCSPISGHRSVSWYQQTPGQGLQFLFEYFSETQRNKGNFPGRFSGRQFSNSRSEMNVSTLELGDSALYLCASSTDLTTEQFFGPGTRLTVL.

This clonotype was seen a handful of times. The V call is TRBV12-3 or TRBV12-4, the J call TRBJ2-3; D not resolved. Between the trimmed V and J ends, which lost 7 bases and 6 bases, there was a span of 8 bases. CDR3 size: 11 residues. CDR3 nucleotide sequence: TGTGCCAGCACCCCTGGCGATACGCAGTATTTT. This translates into CASTPGDTQYF.

The gene calls are TRBV20-1 and TRBJ2-7; D perhaps matches TRBD2 (6 bases). Per germline, CDR1 DFQATT and CDR2 SNEGSKA (reference sequence). The CDR3 length is 13 residues. Trimming removed 5 bases at V and 5 bases at J, with 16 bases between. The CDR3: CSAPLDGGDEQYF. The CDR3 DNA reads TGCAGTGCTCCGCTTGACGGGGGTGACGAGCAGTACTTC.

This clonotype was picked up one time. CDR3 DNA sequence: TGTGCCAGCACCCTTCGAGGGGCCCCCAATGAGCAGTTCTTC. Translated: CASTLRGAPNEQFF. V gene TRBV12-3 or TRBV12-4 combines with J gene TRBJ2-1; D is perhaps TRBD1 or TRBD2 (5 bases each). The CDR3 runs 14 residues. V shed 7 bases and J shed 6 bases, with 16 bases lying between them.

The rearrangement uses TRBV7-2 and TRBJ1-4, with D perhaps matching TRBD1 (5 bases). Trimming removed 3 bases from V and 8 bases from J, with 16 bases in between. Germline V gene sequence: CDR1 SGHTA, CDR2 FQGNSA. The CDR3 contains 15 residues. The CDR3 sequence: CASSFLGHYGEKLFF. The CDR3 nucleotides are TGTGCCAGCAGCTTCCTGGGGCATTATGGGGAAAAACTGTTTTTT.

This rearrangement joins TRBV12-3 or TRBV12-4 to TRBJ2-7, with D hard to call. The CDR3 contains 16 residues. The germline V and J ends were trimmed by 4 bases and 6 bases, with 22 bases remaining between them. The CDR3 sequence is CASSYGPPSLSSEQYF. Written as DNA, the CDR3 is TGTGCCAGCAGTTACGGCCCCCCAAGTCTGAGTTCCGAGCAGTACTTC.

This clonotype was seen more than once but under ten times. The rearrangement uses TRBV7-2 and TRBJ2-5; 9 nucleotides align to TRBD2. V was pared by 7 bases and J by 4 bases, with 10 bases of the junction left unmatched. The germline CDR1 and CDR2 sequences are SGHTA and FQGNSA. The CDR3 length is 15 residues. The DNA for the CDR3 is TGTGCCAGCATCCTATCTGCGGGGGGGAGAGAGACCCAGTACTTC. This gives the protein CASILSAGGRETQYF.